One sample yielded the 21 T cell receptor beta chains listed below, sequenced in a study of PD-L1 blockade in urothelial cancer. Libraries were prepared by immunoSEQ multiplex PCR; TCRdb keeps only in-frame clonotypes and omits some of them. Of 25,000 to 30,000 clones in the sample, about 87% were seen once. The sequences come from PBMCs, collected around atezolizumab (anti-PD-L1) treatment. All receptors come from a man aged 50 to 60 with urothelial cancer.

This clone was seen a single time. This chain links TRBV7-8 with TRBJ1-2; D is possibly TRBD1 (5 bases). Trimming left V 4 bases short and J 4 bases short, with 7 bases between. The germline V gene encodes CDR1 SGHVS and CDR2 FQNEAQ. This CDR3 has 12 residues. DNA of the CDR3: TGTGCCAGCAGCTGGCAGGGCTATGGCTACACCTTC. Protein product: CASSWQGYGYTF. Filled out from reference TRBV7-8 and TRBJ1-2, the complete variable domain reads GAGVSQSPRYKVAKRGQDVALRCDPISGHVSLFWYQQALGQGPEFLTYFQNEAQLDKSGLPSDRFFAERPEGSVSTLKIQRTQQEDSAVYLCASSWQGYGYTFGSGTRLTVV.

This chain connects TRBV28 to TRBJ2-6; no clear D. Deletions cut 5 bases from V and 0 bases from J, with 8 bases between. Germline V CDR1 and CDR2: MDHEN, SYDVKM. CDR3 length equals 15 residues. The CDR3 DNA follows: TGTGCCAGCAGTCCTAAAAGCTCTGGGGCCAACGTCCTGACTTTC. Protein product: CASSPKSSGANVLTF. Full variable domain (missing parts from reference TRBV28 and TRBJ2-6): DVKVTQSSRYLVKRTGEKVFLECVQDMDHENMFWYRQDPGLGLRLIYFSYDVKMKEKGDIPEGYSVSREKKERFSLILESASTNQTSMYLCASSPKSSGANVLTFGAGSRLTVL.

This CDR3 reads CASSVDRGVYEQFF. In DNA form, the CDR3 reads TGTGCCAGCAGCGTGGACAGGGGAGTTTACGAGCAGTTCTTC. V usage is TRBV5-6 and J usage is TRBJ2-1, with 9 bases aligning to TRBD1. Trimming at V came to 4 bases and at J to 10 bases, leaving 9 bases not matched to a gene. The germline V gene encodes CDR1 SGHDT and CDR2 YYEEEE. The CDR3 loop spans 14 amino acids.

The rearrangement joins TRBV7-9 to TRBJ2-2, with D unclear. The CDR3 contains 14 residues. Germline-derived CDR1 and CDR2 are SEHNR and FQNEAQ (reference sequence). V was trimmed by 8 bases and J by 4 bases, leaving 14 bases between them. In nucleotides, the CDR3 is TGTGCCAGCGCCAACTACGGTATCACCGGGGAGCTGTTTTTT. This translates into CASANYGITGELFF.

V gene TRBV5-6 combines with J gene TRBJ2-1; 10 bases agree with TRBD2. Germline assignment: CDR1 SGHDT and CDR2 YYEEEE. The V and J ends lost 2 bases and 8 bases, in that order; junction bases with no gene match: 10. The CDR3 totals 16 residues. The DNA for the CDR3 is TGTGCCAGCAGCTTTTTAACCAGCGGGGGGGCATATGAGCAGTTCTTC. Protein sequence: CASSFLTSGGAYEQFF.

The sample holds a few counts of this clone. The CDR3, as DNA: TGTGCCAGCAGCGCAGACAGGGGAGACTACGAGCAGTACTTC. Amino acids: CASSADRGDYEQYF. J is TRBJ2-7 and V is TRBV5-4; 8 nucleotides match TRBD1. Germline lookup yields CDR1 SGHNT and CDR2 YYREEE (reference sequence). The CDR3 length is 14 residues. V dropped 4 bases and J dropped 3; count of bases not matched to a gene: 6. Using reference TRBV5-4 and TRBJ2-7 for the parts outside the CDR3, the full variable domain is ETGVTQSPTHLIKTRGQQVTLRCSSQSGHNTVSWYQQALGQGPQFIFQYYREEENGRGNFPPRFSGLQFPNYSSELNVNALELDDSALYLCASSADRGDYEQYFGPGTRLTVT.

This clone came up a few times. This chain connects TRBV14 to TRBJ2-7, with a tentative D call TRBD2 (5 bases). The CDR3 has 15 amino acids. Germline loops: CDR1 SGHDN, CDR2 FVKESK. Trimming took off 0 bases at V and 6 bases at J, with 15 bases between the two ends. The CDR3 DNA is TGTGCCAGCAGCCAAGATCCCCTCGGACTGTCCGAGCAGTACTTC. Translation: CASSQDPLGLSEQYF.

The chain carries TRBV11-3 and TRBJ2-1, with 10 bases aligning to TRBD2. Unmatched junction bases numbered 4, after V lost 5 bases and J lost 3 bases. Germline lookup yields CDR1 SGHNT and CDR2 YENEEA. This CDR3 has 15 residues. The CDR3 DNA is TGTGCCAGCAGCGTAGGACTAGCGGTCTACAATGAGCAGTTCTTC. It is translated as CASSVGLAVYNEQFF.

In its sample, this clone was seen a few times. The rearrangement joins TRBV7-9 to TRBJ2-5; a weak D match, TRBD1 (6 bases). Germline V gives CDR1 SEHNR, CDR2 FQNEAQ (reference sequence). This CDR3 comprises 14 residues. Trimming shortened V by 5 bases and J by 5 bases, and 15 bases separated the two germline ends. CDR3 sequence reads: CASSQRVQGETQYF. In DNA form, the CDR3 reads TGTGCCAGCAGCCAGAGGGTTCAGGGGGAGACCCAGTACTTC.

This chain joins TRBV10-3 and TRBJ2-2; no definite D call. Trimming cost V 0 bases and J 3 bases, with 11 bases left between them. The V gene's germline CDR1 is ENHRY and CDR2 SYGVKD. CDR3 length equals 16 residues. CDR3 protein: CAISESLSLYTGELFF. The CDR3, as DNA: TGTGCCATCAGTGAGTCGTTAAGCCTATACACCGGGGAGCTGTTTTTT.

A single count supports this clone. The chain has TRBV4-1 and TRBJ1-1; no clear D gene. The CDR3 runs to 12 residues. V was shortened by 3 bases and J by 1 base, with 3 bases between the two germline ends. Germline V CDR1 and CDR2: MGHRA, YSYEKL. DNA for the CDR3: TGCGCCAGCAGCCAGGCGAACACTGAAGCTTTCTTT. This codes for CASSQANTEAFF.

The chain joins TRBV19 to TRBJ1-6; TRBD1 matches at 7 bases. The CDR3 is 16 residues long. The germline V gene encodes CDR1 LNHDA and CDR2 SQIVND (reference sequence). V lost 4 bases, J lost 5 bases, and 8 bases stayed unmatched. CDR3 amino acids: CASSSLDRANNSPLHF. The CDR3 DNA is TGTGCCAGTAGTAGTCTTGACAGGGCTAATAATTCACCCCTCCACTTT.

The chain carries TRBV7-2 and TRBJ2-3; TRBD2 aligns across 7 bases. Germline loops: CDR1 SGHTA, CDR2 FQGNSA. J was trimmed by 4 bases and V by 6 bases; bases with no gene match: 13. The CDR3 extends over 16 amino acids. CDR3 coding DNA: TGTGCCAGCAGACGGGAGGCGGGCCTAGTATCAGATACGCAGTATTTT. Translated, it gives CASRREAGLVSDTQYF.

The rearrangement joins TRBV4-3 to TRBJ2-5; TRBD2 might be the D (5 bases). This CDR3 comprises 18 residues. The ends were cut back, 0 bases at V and 2 bases at J, with 19 bases in the middle. Looked up from germline, CDR1 is LGHNA and CDR2 is YSLEER. In nucleotides, the CDR3 is TGCGCCAGCAGCCAAGATCATCCCCTCGGGGTTTCACAAGAGACCCAGTACTTC. Translation gives CASSQDHPLGVSQETQYF.

This clone was counted once. The chain uses TRBV15 and TRBJ2-1; TRBD2 might be the D (6 bases). Trimming pared 3 bases from V and 5 bases from J, leaving 14 bases between. This CDR3 has 15 amino acids. CDR1 is LNHNV, CDR2 YYDKDF, per germline (reference sequence). CDR3: CATSRRSPSDNEQFF. CDR3 nucleotide sequence: TGTGCCACCAGCAGGAGGTCCCCTAGCGACAATGAGCAGTTCTTC. Complete variable domain (other parts from reference TRBV15 and TRBJ2-1): DAMVIQNPRYQVTQFGKPVTLSCSQTLNHNVMYWYQQKSSQAPKLLFHYYDKDFNNEADTPDNFQSRRPNTSFCFLDIRSPGLGDTAMYLCATSRRSPSDNEQFFGPGTRLTVL.

The chain has TRBV30 and TRBJ2-7, with a weak D call TRBD1 (6 bases). V was pared by 3 bases and J by 0 bases, with 15 bases between. The length of the CDR3 is 15 residues. Germline V gives CDR1 GTSNPN, CDR2 SVGIG (reference sequence). The CDR3 loop is CAWRDRQDSSYEQYF. DNA of the CDR3: TGTGCCTGGAGAGACAGACAGGATAGCTCCTACGAGCAGTACTTC.

This chain links TRBV10-3 with TRBJ1-1; TRBD1 matches at 9 bases. The CDR3 sequence is 15 residues long. The germline CDR1 and CDR2 sequences are ENHRY and SYGVKD. Unmatched junction bases numbered 8, after V lost 4 bases and J lost 5 bases. CDR3: CAISAVDRGETEAFF. The CDR3 DNA reads as TGTGCCATCAGTGCGGTAGACAGGGGGGAGACTGAAGCTTTCTTT.

The chain has TRBV5-3 and TRBJ2-2; D might be TRBD1 (5 bases). TRBV5-3 has ORF status, its function being uncertain. The CDR3 has 16 amino acids. V lost 1 base, J lost 4 bases, and 14 bases lay in between. The CDR3 protein is CARSLRAQAATGELFF. The CDR3 coding sequence is TGTGCCAGAAGCTTGCGTGCACAGGCGGCCACCGGGGAGCTGTTTTTT.

This clone ranks as medium-sized (0.01 to 0.1%). The chain has TRBV16 and TRBJ2-7, with TRBD1 identical over 7 bases. There are 14 residues in the CDR3. The germline V gene has CDR1 KGHSY and CDR2 FQNENV. Unmatched junction bases numbered 3, after V lost 4 bases and J lost 0 bases. The CDR3 DNA reads TGTGCCAGCAGCCTACAGGGGACCTCCTACGAGCAGTACTTC. Its protein is CASSLQGTSYEQYF.

V usage is TRBV2 and J usage is TRBJ2-1; TRBD1 matches at 7 bases. Germline lookup yields CDR1 SNHLY and CDR2 FYNNEI. With 5 bases clipped from V and 9 bases from J, the junction kept 13 bases outside the gene matches. CDR3 size: 15 residues. CDR3 loop: CASSWWAGGQIEQFF. For the CDR3, the DNA is TGTGCCAGCAGTTGGTGGGCAGGGGGACAAATTGAGCAGTTCTTC. Using reference TRBV2 and TRBJ2-1 for the parts outside the CDR3, the full variable domain is EPEVTQTPSHQVTQMGQEVILRCVPISNHLYFYWYRQILGQKVEFLVSFYNNEISEKSEIFDDQFSVERPDGSNFTLKIRSTKLEDSAMYFCASSWWAGGQIEQFFGPGTRLTVL.

The V call is TRBV5-4, the J call TRBJ2-3, with 8 bases that match TRBD1. The trim removed 2 bases at V and 2 bases at J, leaving 13 bases unmatched. Germline assignment: CDR1 SGHNT and CDR2 YYREEE (reference sequence). This CDR3 has 18 amino acids. The CDR3 DNA sequence: TGTGCCAGCAGCTTCAGGGCCACGGACAGGGCCATCACAGATACGCAGTATTTT. Its translation is CASSFRATDRAITDTQYF.